This TCR beta chain came from a study of CD8 T cells in Susac syndrome. Notes on the study in general: That the number of individuals in its TCR sequencing and HLA analysis was relatively small was acknowledged by the study.

Bulk CD8+ and CD4+ cells came from magnetic negative isolation; CD8+ TEMRA by FACS. Random hexamers primed reverse transcription of about 0.45 to 1 ug RNA. The TCR beta CDR3 was amplified by immunoSEQ multiplex PCR across 54 Vbeta, 13 Jbeta. TCRdb redid the calling of the immunoSEQ multiplex PCR reads with MiXCR, one entry per CDR3 protein. The repertoire consists of about 300,000 distinct CDR3 sequences, with over 75% occurring once and the leading ten covering around 0.18%. In the case of this clonotype: Its antigen is undetermined.

V lost 4 bases, J lost 8 bases, and 8 bases stayed unmatched. CDR1 LGHDT and CDR2 YNNKEL come from the germline V gene (reference sequence). The CDR3 sequence is 14 residues long. Sequenced: CD8+ T cells from PBMCs. The receptor's source is a human donor with multiple sclerosis. This chain links TRBV3-1 with TRBJ1-5, with TRBD1 matching over 7 bases. The CDR3 DNA reads as TGTGCCAGCAGCCCCACAGGGGCAAGGGAGCCCCAGCATTTT. Protein product: CASSPTGAREPQHF.